Listed below are T cell receptor beta chains from one sample, sequenced in a study of cytomegalovirus exposure and HLA in healthy donors. Only in-frame clones appear in the TCRdb table, and some are missing; sequencing was by immunoSEQ multiplex PCR. The top ten hold 2.5% to 4% of the sample, which has tens of thousands of clones, approximately 80% seen once. Sample: PBMCs. These receptors all come from a woman in her 40s in good health and CMV-seronegative. Each CDR3 is given with its conserved first and last residue. D genes are given only for firm matches. The listing skips clone size in some rows; elsewhere it reads once, few, many or a size class.

clone size: NA
V gene: TRBV7-2
D gene: NA
J gene: TRBJ2-1
CDR3 protein: CASSSARGSYNEQFF
CDR3 DNA: TGTGCCAGCAGCTCCGCCAGGGGCTCCTACAATGAGCAGTTCTTC

clone size: NA
V gene: TRBV5-4
D gene: NA
J gene: TRBJ1-1
CDR3 protein: CASSIGQLANTKAFF
CDR3 DNA: TGTGCCAGCAGCATAGGACAGCTTGCGAACACTAAAGCTTTCTTT

clone size: NA
V gene: TRBV14
D gene: NA
J gene: TRBJ1-1
CDR3 protein: CASSQAGGHTEAFF
CDR3 DNA: TGTGCCAGCAGCCAAGCGGGGGGGCACACTGAAGCTTTCTTT

clone size: NA
V gene: TRBV10-3
D gene: NA
J gene: TRBJ1-1
CDR3 protein: CAIGGELGFMNTEAFF
CDR3 DNA: TGTGCCATCGGTGGTGAACTTGGTTTCATGAACACTGAAGCTTTCTTT

clone size: NA
V gene: TRBV27
D gene: NA
J gene: TRBJ1-6
CDR3 protein: CASSALTDSRDSPLHF
CDR3 DNA: TGTGCCAGCAGTGCTTTGACAGACTCTCGGGATTCACCCCTCCACTTT

clone size: NA
V gene: TRBV7-9
D gene: NA
J gene: TRBJ1-2
CDR3 protein: CASSTVTAFNYGYTF
CDR3 DNA: TGTGCCAGCAGCACCGTGACAGCTTTTAACTATGGCTACACCTTC

clone size: NA
V gene: TRBV27
D gene: NA
J gene: TRBJ1-5
CDR3 protein: CASSNSGGLGTNQPQHF
CDR3 DNA: TGTGCCAGCAGTAACTCCGGGGGACTTGGGACTAATCAGCCCCAGCATTTT

clone size: NA
V gene: TRBV7-8
D gene: TRBD2
J gene: TRBJ2-7
CDR3 protein: CASSFTSGGIVYEQYF
CDR3 DNA: TGTGCCAGCAGCTTCACCTCGGGGGGTATTGTCTACGAGCAGTACTTC

clone size: NA
V gene: TRBV5-6
D gene: TRBD1
J gene: TRBJ2-1
CDR3 protein: CASSLGDRPYNEQFF
CDR3 DNA: TGTGCCAGCAGCTTGGGGGACAGACCCTACAATGAGCAGTTCTTC

clone size: NA
V gene: TRBV19
D gene: NA
J gene: TRBJ2-7
CDR3 protein: CASSIGGSVFYEQYF
CDR3 DNA: TGTGCCAGTAGTATAGGGGGTAGCGTCTTCTACGAGCAGTACTTC

clone size: NA
V gene: TRBV5-1
D gene: TRBD1
J gene: TRBJ1-5
CDR3 protein: CASSYGDRGGDQPQHF
CDR3 DNA: TGCGCCAGCAGCTACGGGGACAGGGGAGGAGATCAGCCCCAGCATTTT

clone size: NA
V gene: TRBV7-2
D gene: NA
J gene: TRBJ1-1
CDR3 protein: CASREGLTNTEAFF
CDR3 DNA: TGTGCCAGCAGGGAGGGACTAACGAACACTGAAGCTTTCTTT

clone size: NA
V gene: TRBV2
D gene: TRBD1
J gene: TRBJ1-5
CDR3 protein: CASSGQAGGNQPQHF
CDR3 DNA: TGTGCCAGCAGCGGACAGGCCGGGGGCAATCAGCCCCAGCATTTT

clone size: NA
V gene: TRBV28
D gene: NA
J gene: TRBJ1-5
CDR3 protein: CASSLVVARNSNQPQHF
CDR3 DNA: TGTGCCAGCAGTTTGGTGGTGGCGCGGAATAGCAATCAGCCCCAGCATTTT

clone size: few
V gene: TRBV6-1
D gene: NA
J gene: TRBJ1-1
CDR3 protein: CASSPDIANTEAFF
CDR3 DNA: TGTGCCAGCAGCCCGGACATTGCGAACACTGAAGCTTTCTTT

clone size: NA
V gene: TRBV6-1
D gene: NA
J gene: TRBJ2-5
CDR3 protein: CASSVSGTPQETQYF
CDR3 DNA: TGTGCCAGCAGTGTGTCCGGGACACCCCAAGAGACCCAGTACTTC

clone size: NA
V gene: TRBV28
D gene: TRBD2
J gene: TRBJ2-5
CDR3 protein: CASSRSSGQETQYF
CDR3 DNA: TGTGCCAGCAGTCGATCTAGCGGCCAAGAGACCCAGTACTTC

clone size: NA
V gene: TRBV5-6
D gene: NA
J gene: TRBJ1-2
CDR3 protein: CASSSGSYGYTF
CDR3 DNA: TGTGCCAGCAGCTCGGGAAGCTATGGCTACACCTTC

clone size: NA
V gene: TRBV20-1
D gene: NA
J gene: TRBJ2-3
CDR3 protein: CSRLSTDTQYF
CDR3 DNA: TGCAGTAGACTAAGCACAGATACGCAGTATTTT

clone size: NA
V gene: TRBV25-1
D gene: NA
J gene: TRBJ1-2
CDR3 protein: CASSDSVSGYTF
CDR3 DNA: TGTGCCAGCAGTGATTCAGTGTCCGGCTACACCTTC

clone size: NA
V gene: TRBV4-1
D gene: NA
J gene: TRBJ2-6
CDR3 protein: CASSQETAAANVLTF
CDR3 DNA: TGCGCCAGCAGCCAAGAGACGGCGGCGGCCAACGTCCTGACTTTC

clone size: NA
V gene: TRBV14
D gene: NA
J gene: TRBJ1-1
CDR3 protein: CASSQDIGGNTEAFF
CDR3 DNA: TGTGCCAGCAGCCAAGATATCGGAGGAAACACTGAAGCTTTCTTT

clone size: NA
V gene: TRBV29-1
D gene: NA
J gene: TRBJ2-4
CDR3 protein: CSVARENIQYF
CDR3 DNA: TGCAGCGTTGCTCGGGAAAACATTCAGTACTTC

clone size: NA
V gene: TRBV5-6
D gene: NA
J gene: TRBJ1-2
CDR3 protein: CASSLGQGGLYGYTF
CDR3 DNA: TGTGCCAGCAGCTTGGGGCAGGGCGGTCTCTATGGCTACACCTTC

clone size: NA
V gene: TRBV5-1
D gene: TRBD1
J gene: TRBJ1-5
CDR3 protein: CASSPGPGTGLDNQPQHF
CDR3 DNA: TGCGCCAGCAGCCCCGGTCCCGGGACAGGGTTGGACAATCAGCCCCAGCATTTT

clone size: few
V gene: TRBV5-8
D gene: TRBD1
J gene: TRBJ1-5
CDR3 protein: CASSVGQRTDQPQHF
CDR3 DNA: TGTGCCAGCAGCGTGGGACAGCGTACCGATCAGCCCCAGCATTTT

clone size: NA
V gene: TRBV19
D gene: NA
J gene: TRBJ1-4
CDR3 protein: CASRLPTGRGEKLFF
CDR3 DNA: TGTGCCAGTCGCCTCCCGACAGGCCGGGGTGAAAAACTGTTTTTT

clone size: NA
V gene: TRBV11-2
D gene: TRBD1
J gene: TRBJ1-5
CDR3 protein: CASSLGDSFNQPQHF
CDR3 DNA: TGTGCCAGCAGCTTGGGGGACAGCTTCAATCAGCCCCAGCATTTT

clone size: few
V gene: TRBV15
D gene: NA
J gene: TRBJ2-1
CDR3 protein: CATSRGLNEQFF
CDR3 DNA: TGTGCCACCAGCAGAGGTTTAAATGAGCAGTTCTTC

clone size: NA
V gene: TRBV29-1
D gene: NA
J gene: TRBJ2-2
CDR3 protein: CSTRLGGRGTGELFF
CDR3 DNA: TGCAGCACGCGCCTAGGGGGGAGGGGGACCGGGGAGCTGTTTTTT

clone size: NA
V gene: TRBV27
D gene: NA
J gene: TRBJ2-1
CDR3 protein: CASSSEDGYNEQFF
CDR3 DNA: TGTGCCAGCAGTTCGGAGGACGGGTACAATGAGCAGTTCTTC

clone size: NA
V gene: TRBV18
D gene: TRBD2
J gene: TRBJ2-5
CDR3 protein: CASSPGGTSRQETQYF
CDR3 DNA: TGTGCCAGCTCACCAGGGGGGACTAGCAGACAAGAGACCCAGTACTTC

clone size: NA
V gene: TRBV4-1
D gene: TRBD2
J gene: TRBJ2-7
CDR3 protein: CASSQVRAGVGEQYF
CDR3 DNA: TGCGCCAGCAGCCAAGTCCGCGCGGGAGTCGGCGAGCAGTACTTC

clone size: few
V gene: TRBV19
D gene: NA
J gene: TRBJ1-5
CDR3 protein: CASSGFGQLSNQPQHF
CDR3 DNA: TGTGCCAGTAGTGGGTTTGGACAGCTTAGCAATCAGCCCCAGCATTTT

clone size: NA
V gene: TRBV29-1
D gene: TRBD2
J gene: TRBJ2-1
CDR3 protein: CSVGGLAGGRSSYNEQFF
CDR3 DNA: TGCAGCGTTGGGGGACTAGCGGGAGGAAGGAGCTCCTACAATGAGCAGTTCTTC

clone size: NA
V gene: TRBV7-2
D gene: NA
J gene: TRBJ1-4
CDR3 protein: CASSLNNPRGEEKLFF
CDR3 DNA: TGTGCCAGCAGCTTAAATAATCCGCGGGGCGAGGAAAAACTGTTTTTT

clone size: NA
V gene: TRBV9
D gene: TRBD1
J gene: TRBJ1-6
CDR3 protein: CASSPGTGVSPLHF
CDR3 DNA: TGTGCCAGCAGCCCCGGGACAGGGGTATCACCCCTCCACTTT

clone size: NA
V gene: TRBV11-2
D gene: NA
J gene: TRBJ2-2
CDR3 protein: CASSLLAQTNTGELFF
CDR3 DNA: TGTGCCAGCAGCTTATTGGCACAAACGAACACCGGGGAGCTGTTTTTT

clone size: NA
V gene: TRBV29-1
D gene: TRBD2
J gene: TRBJ2-1
CDR3 protein: CSVGGWREGPDNEQFF
CDR3 DNA: TGCAGCGTTGGCGGCTGGCGGGAGGGCCCCGATAATGAGCAGTTCTTC

clone size: few
V gene: TRBV4-1
D gene: TRBD1
J gene: TRBJ2-1
CDR3 protein: CASSLFGTGIKGEQFF
CDR3 DNA: TGCGCCAGCAGCCTCTTCGGGACAGGGATTAAAGGTGAGCAGTTCTTC

clone size: NA
V gene: TRBV7-9
D gene: NA
J gene: TRBJ1-3
CDR3 protein: CASSLYRRGTGNTIYF
CDR3 DNA: TGTGCCAGCAGCCTGTACCGCAGGGGAACCGGAAACACCATATATTTT

clone size: NA
V gene: TRBV12-5
D gene: TRBD1
J gene: TRBJ1-2
CDR3 protein: CASGLVRDRPGAYGYTF
CDR3 DNA: TGTGCTAGTGGTTTGGTACGGGACAGGCCGGGGGCCTATGGCTACACCTTC

clone size: NA
V gene: TRBV7-9
D gene: NA
J gene: TRBJ2-5
CDR3 protein: CASSLRQQETQYF
CDR3 DNA: TGTGCCAGCAGCCTAAGACAGCAAGAGACCCAGTACTTC

clone size: NA
V gene: TRBV11-3
D gene: TRBD1
J gene: TRBJ2-2
CDR3 protein: CASSLRTGNTGELFF
CDR3 DNA: TGTGCCAGCAGCTTGAGGACAGGGAACACCGGGGAGCTGTTTTTT

clone size: NA
V gene: TRBV19
D gene: NA
J gene: TRBJ1-1
CDR3 protein: CASGQRGTEAFF
CDR3 DNA: TGTGCCAGTGGACAGAGGGGCACTGAAGCTTTCTTT

clone size: NA
V gene: TRBV20-1
D gene: NA
J gene: TRBJ2-7
CDR3 protein: CSAQTDYEQYF
CDR3 DNA: TGCAGTGCTCAGACAGACTACGAGCAGTACTTC

clone size: NA
V gene: TRBV13
D gene: TRBD1
J gene: TRBJ2-5
CDR3 protein: CASSSGQGGETQYF
CDR3 DNA: TGTGCCAGCAGTTCGGGACAGGGGGGCGAGACCCAGTACTTC

clone size: few
V gene: TRBV6-5
D gene: NA
J gene: TRBJ1-1
CDR3 protein: CASRRLTGNTEAFF
CDR3 DNA: TGTGCCAGCAGACGATTAACAGGGAACACTGAAGCTTTCTTT

clone size: NA
V gene: TRBV9
D gene: NA
J gene: TRBJ2-1
CDR3 protein: CASSVAWAPASEQFF
CDR3 DNA: TGTGCCAGCAGCGTGGCCTGGGCCCCGGCTTCCGAGCAGTTCTTC

clone size: NA
V gene: TRBV9
D gene: NA
J gene: TRBJ2-1
CDR3 protein: CASSVAGLLYNEQFF
CDR3 DNA: TGTGCCAGCAGCGTAGCCGGACTACTTTACAATGAGCAGTTCTTC

clone size: few
V gene: TRBV4-3
D gene: TRBD1
J gene: TRBJ2-1
CDR3 protein: CASSPTRISTGNQFF
CDR3 DNA: TGCGCCAGCAGCCCAACCCGAATTTCGACAGGGAATCAGTTCTTC

clone size: NA
V gene: TRBV5-6
D gene: TRBD1
J gene: TRBJ1-2
CDR3 protein: CASSFLDRDYGYTF
CDR3 DNA: TGTGCCAGCAGCTTCCTGGACAGGGACTATGGCTACACCTTC

clone size: NA
V gene: TRBV9
D gene: NA
J gene: TRBJ2-6
CDR3 protein: CASSLKGAGANVLTF
CDR3 DNA: TGTGCCAGCAGCCTCAAGGGGGCTGGGGCCAACGTCCTGACTTTC

clone size: NA
V gene: TRBV10-3
D gene: NA
J gene: TRBJ2-3
CDR3 protein: CATRGADTQYF
CDR3 DNA: TGTGCCACCCGGGGTGCAGATACGCAGTATTTT